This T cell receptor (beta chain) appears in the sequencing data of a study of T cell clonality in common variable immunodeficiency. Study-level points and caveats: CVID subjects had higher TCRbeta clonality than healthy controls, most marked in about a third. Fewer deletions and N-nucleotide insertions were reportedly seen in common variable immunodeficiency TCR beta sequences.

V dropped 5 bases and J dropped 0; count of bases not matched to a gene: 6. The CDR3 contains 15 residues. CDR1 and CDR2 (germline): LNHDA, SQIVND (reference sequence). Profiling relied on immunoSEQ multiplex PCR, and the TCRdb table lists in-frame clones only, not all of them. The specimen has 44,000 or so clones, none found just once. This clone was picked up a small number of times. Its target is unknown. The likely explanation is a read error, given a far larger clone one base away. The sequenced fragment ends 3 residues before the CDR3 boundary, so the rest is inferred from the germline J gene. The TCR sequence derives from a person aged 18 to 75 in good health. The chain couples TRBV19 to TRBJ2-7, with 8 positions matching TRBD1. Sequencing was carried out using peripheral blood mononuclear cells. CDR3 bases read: TGTGCCAGTAGTGTATATACAGGGGGCTCCTACGAG. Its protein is CASSVYTGGSYE. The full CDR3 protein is CASSVYTGGSYEQYF.